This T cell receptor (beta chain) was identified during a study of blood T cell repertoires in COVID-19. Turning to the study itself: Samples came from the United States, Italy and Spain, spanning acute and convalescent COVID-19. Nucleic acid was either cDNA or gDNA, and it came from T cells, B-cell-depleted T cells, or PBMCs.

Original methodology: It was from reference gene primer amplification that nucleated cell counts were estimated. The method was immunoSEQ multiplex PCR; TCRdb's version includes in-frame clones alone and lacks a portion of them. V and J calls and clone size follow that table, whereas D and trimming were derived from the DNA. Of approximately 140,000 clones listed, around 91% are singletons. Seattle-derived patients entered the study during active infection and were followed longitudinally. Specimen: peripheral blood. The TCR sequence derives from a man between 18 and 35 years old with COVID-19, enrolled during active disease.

CDR3 loop: CASNPRTGGNEQFF. The CDR3 region has the DNA TGTGCCAGCAATCCCAGGACAGGAGGCAATGAGCAGTTCTTC. The chain carries TRBV7-9 and TRBJ2-1; 7 nucleotides align to TRBD1. After removal of 7 bases from V and 6 bases from J, the junction contained 9 bases not matched to a gene. Germline V gives CDR1 SEHNR, CDR2 FQNEAQ (reference sequence). The CDR3 is 14 residues long.